A single sample gave rise to the 24 T cell receptor beta chains below, sequenced in a study of T cell changes during pregnancy in multiple sclerosis. Assay used: immunoSEQ multiplex PCR; TCRdb lists only in-frame clones, some missing. This sample has 55,000 to 65,000 clones, with over 90% found just once. Sequenced here: peripheral blood, sampled in the first trimester of pregnancy. These receptors were obtained from a female donor with multiple sclerosis, enrolled in a pregnancy study.

The chain links TRBV4-3 to TRBJ1-2; D is undetermined. Trimming left V 0 bases short and J 0 bases short, with 11 bases between. Germline CDR1 reads LGHNA; CDR2 reads YSLEER. CDR3 size: 16 residues. CDR3 loop: CASSQDTSATNYGYTF. The CDR3 bases are TGCGCCAGCAGCCAAGATACTAGCGCGACTAACTATGGCTACACCTTC.

The chain recombines TRBV4-2 with TRBJ1-6; TRBD1 might be the D (5 bases). V was pared by 4 bases and J by 12 bases, with 16 bases between. This CDR3 is 14 amino acids long. Germline-derived CDR1 and CDR2 are LGHNA and YNFKEQ. The CDR3 DNA reads TGTGCCAGCAGCCCCGGGGTGGGGGAGGTACCCCTCCACTTT. Translated: CASSPGVGEVPLHF.

CDR3 loop: CASSLSVSYEQYF. In DNA form, the CDR3 reads TGTGCCAGCAGCTTGTCGGTATCCTACGAGCAGTACTTC. The chain combines TRBV5-5 with TRBJ2-7; unclear D gene. The CDR3 length is 13 residues. Germline V gene lookup returns CDR1 SGHKS and CDR2 YYEKEE (reference sequence). Trimming left V 1 base short and J 1 base short, with 6 bases between.

The rearrangement joins TRBV11-3 to TRBJ2-5; 7 bases align to TRBD2. This CDR3 is built from 13 residues. From germline, CDR1 is SGHNT and CDR2 YENEEA. The V gene end was trimmed by 5 bases and the J gene end by 5 bases; junction bases not matched to a gene: 5. The CDR3 loop is CASSTRTRETQYF. For the CDR3, the DNA is TGTGCCAGCAGCACCCGGACTAGGGAGACCCAGTACTTC.

The chain's CDR3 is CASTPGASSIQYF. The CDR3 DNA is TGTGCCAGCACCCCTGGGGCAAGTAGCATTCAGTACTTC. The genes are TRBV6-5 and TRBJ2-4, with a weak D call TRBD1 (5 bases). Germline loops: CDR1 MNHEY, CDR2 SVGAGI. CDR3 length: 13 amino acids. The ends were cut back, 7 bases at V and 9 bases at J, with 16 bases in the middle.

The V and J genes are TRBV7-2 and TRBJ2-2; unclear D gene. CDR1 and CDR2 (germline): SGHTA, FQGNSA. This CDR3 is built from 17 residues. Trimming removed 5 bases from V and 2 bases from J, with 18 bases in between. Here the CDR3 reads CASSPLSAARNTGELFF. As DNA, the CDR3 is TGTGCCAGCAGCCCCCTCTCGGCGGCAAGAAACACCGGGGAGCTGTTTTTT.

The chain couples TRBV14 to TRBJ2-3; 8 nucleotides align to TRBD1. The junction had 8 bases not matched to a gene; V was cut back by 4 bases and J by 2 bases. Germline CDR1 is SGHDN and CDR2 is FVKESK. This CDR3 has 16 residues. This CDR3 reads CASSLGTGLNTDTQYF. CDR3 sequence (DNA): TGTGCCAGCAGCCTAGGGACAGGTCTTAACACAGATACGCAGTATTTT.

The chain uses TRBV7-2 and TRBJ1-2, with D perhaps TRBD1 (6 bases). There are 15 residues in the CDR3. The V gene's germline CDR1 is SGHTA and CDR2 FQGNSA. Between the trimmed V and J ends, which lost 7 bases and 6 bases, there was a span of 21 bases. The CDR3 is CASTDAIRGGDGYTF. As DNA, the CDR3 is TGTGCCAGCACCGACGCGATAAGAGGGGGAGATGGCTACACCTTC.

This chain connects TRBV18 to TRBJ2-7; TRBD1 aligns across 7 bases. The CDR3 covers 14 residues. Unmatched junction bases numbered 3, after V lost 3 bases and J lost 1 base. Germline V gives CDR1 KGHSH, CDR2 LQKENI. The CDR3 DNA follows: TGTGCCAGCTCACCGGCAGGGGGATCCTACGAGCAGTACTTC. Translated: CASSPAGGSYEQYF.

The chain joins TRBV9 to TRBJ2-3; D gene unclear. The V gene's germline CDR1 is SGDLS and CDR2 YYNGEE. The V and J ends lost 4 bases and 4 bases respectively, with 16 bases between them. The CDR3 sequence is 15 residues long. CDR3 sequence reads: CASSPDIRLADTQYF. In DNA form, the CDR3 reads TGTGCCAGCAGCCCAGACATCCGGTTGGCAGATACGCAGTATTTT.

This chain connects TRBV4-3 to TRBJ2-2, with 7 nucleotides matching TRBD1. This CDR3 is 16 amino acids long. J lost 1 base, V lost 4 bases, and 6 bases had no gene match. Germline CDR1 LGHNA, CDR2 YSLEER. DNA for the CDR3: TGCGCCAGCAGCCGCGACAGGGTTTTGAACACCGGGGAGCTGTTTTTT. This sequence encodes CASSRDRVLNTGELFF.

This sequence joins TRBV18 and TRBJ1-3; 9 positions agree with TRBD1. CDR3 length equals 20 residues. Trimming took 2 bases from V and 0 from J; bases not matched to a gene: 14. Per the germline V gene, CDR1 is KGHSH and CDR2 is LQKENI. The CDR3 loop is CASSPARGQGQGRSGNTIYF. As DNA, the CDR3 is TGTGCCAGCTCACCAGCCCGGGGACAGGGACAGGGACGCTCTGGAAACACCATATATTTT.

The chain carries TRBV18 and TRBJ2-7; D remains ambiguous. CDR1 KGHSH and CDR2 LQKENI come from the germline V gene. The ends were cut back, 2 bases at V and 6 bases at J, with 11 bases in the middle. This CDR3 spans 13 amino acids. CDR3: CASSPFTVGEQYF. CDR3 DNA: TGTGCCAGCTCACCATTCACAGTCGGCGAGCAGTACTTC.

The chain has TRBV6-5 and TRBJ1-5; the D is unclear. V was cut by 2 bases and J by 4 bases, with 9 bases left in between. Germline-derived CDR1 and CDR2 are MNHEY and SVGAGI. The CDR3 has 14 amino acids. CDR3 bases: TGTGCCAGCAGTTACGGGTCGGAGAATCAGCCCCAGCATTTT. Its translation is CASSYGSENQPQHF.

This chain links TRBV27 with TRBJ2-3, with TRBD2 matching 13 bases. Germline V CDR1 and CDR2: MNHEY, SMNVEV (reference sequence). J was trimmed by 1 base and V by 8 bases; bases with no gene match: 3. The CDR3 runs to 15 residues. CDR3 bases: TGTGCCAGCCGTGGACTAGCGGGGGGCACAGATACGCAGTATTTT. Translating it yields CASRGLAGGTDTQYF.

V is TRBV20-1 and J is TRBJ1-3; D is undetermined. V was clipped by 4 bases and J by 4 bases, with 5 bases between them. Germline values: CDR1 DFQATT, CDR2 SNEGSKA (reference sequence). This CDR3 contains 11 residues. This CDR3 is CSATGGNTIYF. The CDR3 DNA is TGCAGTGCTACGGGGGGAAACACCATATATTTT.

A single count supports this clone. The chain is built from TRBV7-2 and TRBJ1-3, with D unresolved. CDR3 size: 15 residues. V was cut by 5 bases and J by 0 bases, with 11 bases left in between. Germline V lookup: CDR1 SGHTA, CDR2 FQGNSA. The CDR3 bases are TGTGCCAGCAGCCCCCCAACAGCCTCTGGAAACACCATATATTTT. The encoded protein is CASSPPTASGNTIYF. The whole variable domain, remainder taken from reference TRBV7-2 and TRBJ1-3, is GAGVSQSPSNKVTEKGKDVELRCDPISGHTALYWYRQSLGQGLEFLIYFQGNSAPDKSGLPSDRFSAERTGGSVSTLTIQRTQQEDSAVYLCASSPPTASGNTIYFGEGSWLTVV.

The chain links TRBV7-3 to TRBJ1-1; TRBD1 agrees at 9 bases. The germline V gene has CDR1 SGHTA and CDR2 FQGTGA. Trimming took 5 bases from V and 5 from J; bases not matched to a gene: 9. The CDR3 has 15 amino acids. CDR3 loop: CASSARGQGLTEAFF. In nucleotides, the CDR3 is TGTGCCAGCAGCGCCCGGGGACAGGGCTTAACTGAAGCTTTCTTT.

The chain employs TRBV27 and TRBJ2-2; 10 bases agree with TRBD2. CDR3 size: 19 residues. The V gene end was trimmed by 6 bases and the J gene end by 2 bases; junction bases not matched to a gene: 15. The germline V gene encodes CDR1 MNHEY and CDR2 SMNVEV (reference sequence). In nucleotides, the CDR3 is TGTGCCAGCAGGCCACCCCAACTAGCGGGGAGGCGTAACACCGGGGAGCTGTTTTTT. Translating it yields CASRPPQLAGRRNTGELFF.

The CDR3 nucleotides read TGTGCCAGTACCGAATTATTGGACGGGAGGGGTTATCAGCCCCAGCATTTT. It codes for CASTELLDGRGYQPQHF. This sequence joins TRBV19 and TRBJ1-5; weak D call: TRBD1 (5 bases). The CDR3 sequence is 17 residues long. Trimming took off 7 bases at V and 5 bases at J, with 24 bases between the two ends. Germline V gene data show CDR1 as LNHDA and CDR2 as SQIVND (reference sequence).

The chain joins TRBV7-9 to TRBJ2-7; D unclear. V dropped 1 base and J dropped 2 bases, with 12 bases sitting between them. This CDR3 spans 15 amino acids. Germline V gives CDR1 SEHNR, CDR2 FQNEAQ (reference sequence). Here the CDR3 reads CASSLGQLYTYEQYF. CDR3 DNA sequence: TGTGCCAGCAGCTTAGGGCAACTATATACCTACGAGCAGTACTTC.

The chain links TRBV4-3 to TRBJ1-2, with D perhaps TRBD1 (5 bases). The CDR3 contains 13 residues. Germline V CDR1 and CDR2: LGHNA, YSLEER. V shed 3 bases and J shed 3 bases, with 8 bases lying between them. The CDR3 DNA reads as TGCGCCAGCAGCCATGGGGCTGACTATGGCTACACCTTC. It is translated as CASSHGADYGYTF.

The chain uses TRBV5-1 and TRBJ2-3, with TRBD1 matching 8 bases. Germline V CDR1 and CDR2: SGHRS, YFSETQ. The CDR3 runs 15 residues. V shed 2 bases and J 4 bases; nucleotides not matched to a gene: 6. CDR3 residues: CASSFQGAGSDTQYF. CDR3 nucleotide sequence: TGCGCCAGCAGCTTCCAGGGGGCGGGATCAGATACGCAGTATTTT.

The chain carries TRBV7-8 and TRBJ1-2; TRBD1 matches at 7 bases. Germline V gene data show CDR1 as SGHVS and CDR2 as FQNEAQ. This CDR3 has 16 amino acids. Trimming removed 2 bases from V and 4 bases from J; junction bases left unmatched: 10. CDR3 loop: CASSLTAPDRVYGYTF. In nucleotides, the CDR3 is TGTGCCAGCAGCTTAACGGCTCCTGACAGGGTCTATGGCTACACCTTC. The entire variable domain, with the rest obtained from reference TRBV7-8 and TRBJ1-2, is as follows: GAGVSQSPRYKVAKRGQDVALRCDPISGHVSLFWYQQALGQGPEFLTYFQNEAQLDKSGLPSDRFFAERPEGSVSTLKIQRTQQEDSAVYLCASSLTAPDRVYGYTFGSGTRLTVV.